The 23 T cell receptor beta chains in this list originate from one sample, sequenced in a study of shared clonotypes between healthy human individuals. Using immunoSEQ multiplex PCR, the repertoire was profiled, and TCRdb retains in-frame clones only, with some absent. The profile shows around 1 million clones, less than 85% of them singletons. The sequenced sample was memory CD4+ T cells sorted from blood. Described subset: CD45RA-negative fraction. The receptors stem from a man between 18 and 29 years old in good health.

V gene TRBV18 combines with J gene TRBJ1-5; 9 nucleotides line up with TRBD1. Germline V gene sequence: CDR1 KGHSH, CDR2 LQKENI. J lost 4 bases, V lost 5 bases, and 3 bases had no gene match. This CDR3 is 14 amino acids long. CDR3: CASSTGTGNQPQHF. CDR3 DNA: TGTGCCAGCTCAACCGGGACAGGGAATCAGCCCCAGCATTTT.

V usage is TRBV19 and J usage is TRBJ2-5; 9 positions match TRBD2. This CDR3 is built from 16 residues. The V segment lost 5 bases and the J segment 5 bases; nucleotides outside the gene matches: 12. The germline V gene has CDR1 LNHDA and CDR2 SQIVND (reference sequence). The CDR3 bases are TGTGCCAGTAGTGTTGGGACTAGCCGAAGGCGGGAGACCCAGTACTTC. It is translated as CASSVGTSRRRETQYF.

This chain links TRBV15 with TRBJ2-1; 8 nucleotides line up with TRBD2. Germline V gene sequence: CDR1 LNHNV, CDR2 YYDKDF (reference sequence). The CDR3 has 16 amino acids. J gave up 8 bases and V 1 base, and 10 bases lay outside the gene matches. This chain's CDR3 is CATSRAAGARIDEQFF. The CDR3 DNA sequence: TGTGCCACCAGCAGAGCAGCGGGGGCGCGAATCGATGAGCAGTTCTTC.

In its sample, this clone was seen once. The CDR3 nucleotides read TGTGCCAGCAGCCGAATTTCTAGCAATCAGCCCCAGCATTTT. It encodes CASSRISSNQPQHF. The chain combines TRBV6-5 with TRBJ1-5, with D unclear. Germline CDR1 and CDR2: MNHEY and SVGAGI. This CDR3 contains 14 residues. The V and J ends lost 6 bases and 0 bases respectively, with 9 bases between them.

This rearrangement joins TRBV30 to TRBJ2-7, with TRBD2 matching 11 bases. The CDR3 length is 15 residues. The V segment lost 2 bases and the J segment 9 bases; nucleotides outside the gene matches: 12. In germline, CDR1 is GTSNPN, CDR2 SVGIG (reference sequence). The CDR3 nucleotides are TGTGCCTGGAGTACTAGCGGGGGAACCAGAAAAGGGCAGTACTTC. It codes for CAWSTSGGTRKGQYF.

The chain combines TRBV13 with TRBJ2-7, with 8 bases aligning to TRBD1. The CDR3 consists of 14 residues. V dropped 2 bases and J dropped 4; count of bases not matched to a gene: 4. The V gene's germline CDR1 is PRHDT and CDR2 FYEKMQ (reference sequence). In nucleotides, the CDR3 is TGTGCCAGCAGCTTACAGGGGGCGAAATACGAGCAGTACTTC. This encodes CASSLQGAKYEQYF.

CDR3: CASSLGGGVRETQYF. In nucleotides, the CDR3 is TGTGCCAGCAGTTTAGGCGGGGGGGTGAGGGAGACCCAGTACTTC. V gene TRBV28 combines with J gene TRBJ2-5; TRBD2 matches 9 bases. Germline-derived CDR1 and CDR2 are MDHEN and SYDVKM. The CDR3 has 15 amino acids. V shed 2 bases, J shed 5 bases, and the junction held 6 bases outside the gene matches.

Written as DNA, the CDR3 is TGCGCCAGCAGCTCGCCAGGGACAAGCAACGTCCTGACTTTC. It translates to CASSSPGTSNVLTF. The V call is TRBV5-1, the J call TRBJ2-6; maybe TRBD1 (6 bases). CDR1 is SGHRS and CDR2 is YFSETQ in the germline V gene. This CDR3 spans 14 amino acids. V lost 3 bases and J lost 9, with 13 bases in between.

This chain joins TRBV30 and TRBJ1-6; 8 bases are a match to TRBD1. Germline CDR1 and CDR2: GTSNPN and SVGIG (reference sequence). The CDR3 is made up of 13 amino acids. Trimming cost V 6 bases and J 6 bases; bases outside gene matches: 4. The CDR3 here is CACTDRGNSPLHF. The CDR3 bases are TGTGCCTGTACTGACAGGGGTAATTCACCCCTCCACTTT.

The rearrangement uses TRBV11-3 and TRBJ2-5; D not certain. CDR3 length: 15 residues. Deletions cut 3 bases from V and 2 bases from J, with 13 bases between. Germline lookup yields CDR1 SGHNT and CDR2 YENEEA. The CDR3 DNA sequence: TGTGCCAGCAGCTTGGGTTCTGGGTCTCAAGAGACCCAGTACTTC. Residues: CASSLGSGSQETQYF.

V usage is TRBV2 and J usage is TRBJ2-1, with TRBD2 as a possible D gene (5 bases). Trimming left V 6 bases short and J 6 bases short, with 9 bases between. The CDR3 totals 12 residues. Germline CDR1 SNHLY, CDR2 FYNNEI. This CDR3 is CASRGSRNEQFF. In DNA, the CDR3 is TGTGCCAGCAGGGGGAGTCGCAATGAGCAGTTCTTC.

The CDR3 loop is CASSVEGQGDYEQYF. The CDR3 nucleotides are TGTGCCAGCAGCGTTGAAGGACAGGGGGACTACGAGCAGTACTTC. The chain recombines TRBV9 with TRBJ2-7; 10 bases map to TRBD1. The germline CDR1 and CDR2 sequences are SGDLS and YYNGEE. The trim removed 2 bases at V and 3 bases at J, leaving 5 bases unmatched. CDR3 length equals 15 residues.

This chain uses TRBV19 with TRBJ2-1; D may be TRBD1 or TRBD2 (5 bases each). This CDR3 has 16 amino acids. V was shortened by 6 bases and J by 0 bases, with 15 bases between the two germline ends. Germline CDR1 reads LNHDA; CDR2 reads SQIVND (reference sequence). This CDR3 is CASRPTGPSSYNEQFF. CDR3 DNA: TGTGCCAGTAGACCGACGGGACCCAGCTCCTACAATGAGCAGTTCTTC.

The V and J genes are TRBV7-2 and TRBJ1-5, with TRBD1 as a possible D gene (6 bases). This CDR3 region has 13 residues. Looked up from germline, CDR1 is SGHTA and CDR2 is FQGNSA. The V gene lost 5 bases and the J gene lost 4 bases, with 9 bases spanning the gap. This chain's CDR3 is CASSIQGNQPQHF. CDR3 DNA: TGTGCCAGCAGCATCCAGGGGAATCAGCCCCAGCATTTT.

V gene TRBV5-5 combines with J gene TRBJ1-6, with a weak D call TRBD1 (5 bases). Trimming took off 4 bases at V and 14 bases at J, with 19 bases between the two ends. There are 14 residues in the CDR3. The germline V gene has CDR1 SGHKS and CDR2 YYEKEE (reference sequence). CDR3 sequence (DNA): TGTGCCAGCAGCATTCGGGACGGAGTTGGGGCCCTCCACTTT. Amino acid sequence: CASSIRDGVGALHF. The whole variable domain, filled in from reference TRBV5-5 and TRBJ1-6, reads DAGVTQSPTHLIKTRGQQVTLRCSPISGHKSVSWYQQVLGQGPQFIFQYYEKEERGRGNFPDRFSARQFPNYSSELNVNALLLGDSALYLCASSIRDGVGALHFGNGTRLTVT.

This chain uses TRBV7-9 with TRBJ2-3; D is uncertain. The germline V gene encodes CDR1 SEHNR and CDR2 FQNEAQ (reference sequence). CDR3 length: 12 residues. V lost 5 bases, J lost 8 bases, and 11 bases lay in between. The CDR3 sequence is CASSPPTGTQYF. The CDR3 DNA is TGTGCCAGCAGCCCCCCTACGGGTACGCAGTATTTT.

The gene calls are TRBV10-3 and TRBJ2-2, with D perhaps given as TRBD1 or TRBD2 (5 bases each). This CDR3 comprises 14 residues. Germline V gene data show CDR1 as ENHRY and CDR2 as SYGVKD. V dropped 11 bases and J dropped 2 bases, with 15 bases sitting between them. DNA of the CDR3: TGTGCCGCGAAAGGGACGGTCAACACCGGGGAGCTGTTTTTT. Its translation: CAAKGTVNTGELFF.

The chain uses TRBV4-3 and TRBJ2-3; D call uncertain. Germline assignment: CDR1 LGHNA and CDR2 YSLEER. CDR3 length equals 17 residues. Trimming removed 0 bases at V and 1 base at J, with 14 bases between. CDR3 DNA: TGCGCCAGCAGCCAAGATGGAACAGCGATGGGCACAGATACGCAGTATTTT. As protein: CASSQDGTAMGTDTQYF.

The CDR3 protein is CASRWTGSSYEQYF. CDR3 nucleotide sequence: TGTGCCAGTAGGTGGACAGGTAGCTCCTACGAGCAGTACTTC. V and J are TRBV19 and TRBJ2-7; TRBD1 agrees at 7 bases. Trimming at V came to 6 bases and at J to 0 bases, leaving 5 bases not matched to a gene. The V gene's germline CDR1 is LNHDA and CDR2 SQIVND (reference sequence). The CDR3 covers 14 residues.

The V and J genes are TRBV5-1 and TRBJ1-2; D uncertain. This CDR3 has 14 amino acids. CDR1 and CDR2 from the germline V gene are SGHRS and YFSETQ. With 3 bases removed from V and 7 bases from J, the gap between germline ends came to 16 bases. The DNA of the CDR3 is TGCGCCAGCAGCTCCACCGGGGAGGCCGGTGGCTACACCTTC. Protein: CASSSTGEAGGYTF.

As to this clone: The same CDR3 can be traced to other DNA sequences in this sample. J is TRBJ2-7 and V is TRBV2; D is unresolved. The CDR3 has 11 amino acids. Trimming cost V 0 bases and J 3 bases, with 0 bases left between them. The germline V gene has CDR1 SNHLY and CDR2 FYNNEI. The CDR3 DNA is TGTGCCAGCAGTGAAGCCTACGAGCAGTACTTC. Encoded protein: CASSEAYEQYF.

CDR3 sequence reads: CAIGDLAIQGNEQFF. CDR3 bases: TGTGCCATCGGGGATTTGGCAATCCAGGGGAATGAGCAGTTCTTC. V usage is TRBV10-3 and J usage is TRBJ2-1, with TRBD1 as a possible D gene (6 bases). In germline, CDR1 is ENHRY, CDR2 SYGVKD. V lost 8 bases, J lost 7 bases, and 21 bases lay in between. This CDR3 has 15 residues.

The chain combines TRBV20-1 with TRBJ2-3; no reliable D call. The CDR3 runs to 10 residues. Germline CDR1 and CDR2: DFQATT and SNEGSKA (reference sequence). With 7 bases removed from V and 8 bases from J, the gap between germline ends came to 10 bases. The CDR3 loop reads CSVGSSTQYF. CDR3 sequence (DNA): TGCAGTGTTGGTTCATCTACGCAGTATTTT.